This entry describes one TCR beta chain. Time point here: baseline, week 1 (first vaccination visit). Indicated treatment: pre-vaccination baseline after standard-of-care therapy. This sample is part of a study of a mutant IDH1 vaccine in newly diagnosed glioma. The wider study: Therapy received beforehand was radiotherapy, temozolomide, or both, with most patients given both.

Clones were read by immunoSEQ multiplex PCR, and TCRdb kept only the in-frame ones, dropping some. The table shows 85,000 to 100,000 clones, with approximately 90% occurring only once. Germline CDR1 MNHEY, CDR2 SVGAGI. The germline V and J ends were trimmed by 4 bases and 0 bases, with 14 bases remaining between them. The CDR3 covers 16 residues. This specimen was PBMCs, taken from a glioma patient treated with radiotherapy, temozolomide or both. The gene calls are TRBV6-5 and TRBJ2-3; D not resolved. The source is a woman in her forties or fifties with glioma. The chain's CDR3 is CASSSRLGASTDTQYF. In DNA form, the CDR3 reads TGTGCCAGCAGTTCACGACTCGGAGCTAGCACAGATACGCAGTATTTT.